The clone carrying this T cell receptor (beta chain) was observed once. Its matching antigen is unknown. The data originate from a study of CD8 T cells in Susac syndrome. The study, taken as a whole, reports: Acknowledgment was made by the study that its TCR sequencing and HLA analysis involved a relatively small number of individuals.

Sequencing of TCR beta drew on CD8+ and CD4+ T cells from blood. An amount of RNA that ranged from about 0.45 to 1 ug was reverse transcribed with random hexamers. Coverage of TCR beta CDR3 amplification by immunoSEQ multiplex PCR extended to 54 Vbeta and 13 Jbeta. TCRdb redid the calling of the immunoSEQ multiplex PCR reads with MiXCR, one entry per CDR3 protein. The sample contains about 290,000 distinct CDR3 sequences, about 91% of which appear only once. V shed 6 bases and J 8 bases; nucleotides not matched to a gene: 15. CDR1 is MDHEN and CDR2 is SYDVKM in the germline V gene. The CDR3 totals 17 residues.

The sequence derives from a human donor with multiple sclerosis. The chain has TRBV28 and TRBJ2-1, with TRBD2 matching over 11 bases. Sequencing input: CD8+ T cells from PBMCs. The CDR3 nucleotides are TGTGCCAGCAGCCTTCTTCCACTAGCGGGAGTTCGCGATGAGCAGTTCTTC. Encoded protein: CASSLLPLAGVRDEQFF. Full variable domain (remainder filled in from reference TRBV28 and TRBJ2-1): DVKVTQSSRYLVKRTGEKVFLECVQDMDHENMFWYRQDPGLGLRLIYFSYDVKMKEKGDIPEGYSVSREKKERFSLILESASTNQTSMYLCASSLLPLAGVRDEQFFGPGTRLTVL.